These 17 T cell receptor beta chains originate from one sample sequenced in a study of T cell responses to AZD1222 COVID-19 vaccine (TCRdb year 2021). The library was produced with the immunoSEQ multiplex PCR assay. This is the immuneACCESS table as TCRdb keeps it, with only in-frame sequences that have V and J called. A part of the clones is gone; compared with another copy, unresolved V genes explain less than half, and the rest is unexplained. Here the sample has about 76,000 clones; approximately 80% occur a single time. 25% to 30% of the sample rests with the top ten. The label giving this sample's time point can be read as: about 28 days (+/-7) after the second vaccine dose. The treatment or condition label corresponds to: meningococcal conjugate vaccine given as trial control. The input for sequencing was peripheral blood, taken 28 days after the second dose of the MenACWY control vaccine. The receptors originated from an adult who received the MenACWY meningococcal vaccine as a control.

This rearrangement joins TRBV5-1 to TRBJ1-1; TRBD1 aligns across 8 bases. Germline CDR1 SGHRS, CDR2 YFSETQ. J gave up 1 base and V 7 bases, and 3 bases lay outside the gene matches. The CDR3 is 13 residues long. CDR3 DNA sequence: TGCGCCAGCCGGGACAGGAGGAACACTGAAGCTTTCTTT. Its protein is CASRDRRNTEAFF.

To note about this clone: At one boundary the junction diverges from the germline segment, which might be a read error. This rearrangement joins TRBV5-1 to TRBJ1-2, with a tentative D call TRBD1 (5 bases). The germline gives CDR1 SGHRS, CDR2 YFSETQ. The CDR3 extends over 15 amino acids. The CDR3 spells CASSLERGANYGYTF. The CDR3 coding sequence is TGCGCCAGCAGTTTGGAACGAGGGGCTAACTATGGCTACACCTTC.

The chain recombines TRBV19 with TRBJ2-2; D not certain. Trimming removed 0 bases at V and 4 bases at J, with 9 bases between. Germline-derived CDR1 and CDR2 are LNHDA and SQIVND (reference sequence). This CDR3 has 15 residues. Here the CDR3 DNA reads TGTGCCAGTAGTATAGAAGTCAAGCTCACCGGGGAGCTGTTTTTT. This gives the protein CASSIEVKLTGELFF.

The rearrangement links TRBV5-5 to TRBJ2-7; possible D gene TRBD2, 5 bases. The V end was cut by 2 bases, the J end by 2 bases, with 8 bases between. The CDR3 consists of 13 residues. Germline CDR1 SGHKS, CDR2 YYEKEE (reference sequence). The CDR3 DNA follows: TGTGCCAGCAGCTTCCCGGGGACCTACGAGCAGTACTTC. Translated: CASSFPGTYEQYF.

The chain links TRBV30 to TRBJ1-4, with D possibly being TRBD1 (5 bases). This CDR3 region has 15 residues. V shed 5 bases and J shed 0 bases, with 13 bases lying between them. The germline gives CDR1 GTSNPN, CDR2 SVGIG (reference sequence). The CDR3 sequence is CAWGTGGATNEKLFF. The CDR3 nucleotides are TGTGCCTGGGGGACGGGGGGAGCAACTAATGAAAAACTGTTTTTT. The full variable domain, with the rest looked up from reference TRBV30 and TRBJ1-4, is SQTIHQWPATLVQPVGSPLSLECTVEGTSNPNLYWYRQAAGRGLQLLFYSVGIGQISSEVPQNLSASRPQDRQFILSSKKLLLSDSGFYLCAWGTGGATNEKLFFGSGTQLSVL.

In its sample, this clone was seen a few times. The gene calls are TRBV18 and TRBJ1-3; D not certain. Germline CDR1 and CDR2: KGHSH and LQKENI. Deletions cut 8 bases from V and 0 bases from J, with 8 bases between. The CDR3 contains 13 residues. CDR3 coding DNA: TGTGCCAGCAGACTTGACTCTGGAAACACCATATATTTT. It yields the protein CASRLDSGNTIYF.

The chain is built from TRBV6-5 and TRBJ2-1; 7 nucleotides align to TRBD1. The germline gives CDR1 MNHEY, CDR2 SVGAGI. V gave up 6 bases and J gave up 2 bases; unmatched junction bases: 7. The CDR3 is made up of 15 amino acids. The CDR3 nucleotides are TGTGCCAGCAGAAACCGGGACAGTGCCTACAATGAGCAGTTCTTC. As protein: CASRNRDSAYNEQFF.

This chain uses TRBV6-5 with TRBJ2-7; 9 bases fit TRBD1. This CDR3 comprises 15 residues. Germline V lookup: CDR1 MNHEY, CDR2 SVGAGI. V lost 6 bases to trimming and J lost 2 bases; unmatched junction nucleotides: 8. DNA for the CDR3: TGTGCCAGCAGCCCGGGACAGGGAAACCCCTACGAGCAGTACTTC. It yields the protein CASSPGQGNPYEQYF.

The chain couples TRBV30 to TRBJ2-7, with TRBD2 identical over 14 bases. This CDR3 is built from 14 residues. J lost 5 bases, V lost 7 bases, and 7 bases had no gene match. In germline, CDR1 is GTSNPN, CDR2 SVGIG (reference sequence). This CDR3 reads CAFRTSGGRNEQYF. The CDR3 region has the DNA TGTGCCTTCCGGACTAGCGGGGGGCGGAACGAGCAGTACTTC.

The rearrangement links TRBV5-4 to TRBJ2-5, with D perhaps TRBD1 or TRBD2 (5 bases each). Germline CDR1 SGHNT, CDR2 YYREEE (reference sequence). V gave up 1 base and J gave up 4 bases, with 14 bases separating them. This CDR3 comprises 15 residues. The CDR3 protein is CASSLRDGYRETQYF. CDR3 nucleotide sequence: TGTGCCAGCAGCTTGAGGGACGGCTACAGAGAGACCCAGTACTTC. Filled out from reference TRBV5-4 and TRBJ2-5, the complete variable domain reads ETGVTQSPTHLIKTRGQQVTLRCSSQSGHNTVSWYQQALGQGPQFIFQYYREEENGRGNFPPRFSGLQFPNYSSELNVNALELDDSALYLCASSLRDGYRETQYFGPGTRLLVL.

This clone showed up many times. The gene calls are TRBV6-1 and TRBJ1-5; D might be TRBD1 (5 bases). V gave up 0 bases and J gave up 1 base, with 7 bases separating them. The CDR3 has 15 amino acids. CDR1 and CDR2 (germline): MNHNS, SASEGT. CDR3 residues: CASSEAGHSNQPQHF. The CDR3 DNA reads TGTGCCAGCAGTGAAGCGGGGCACAGCAATCAGCCCCAGCATTTT.

The chain uses TRBV5-1 and TRBJ1-6; TRBD1 matches 10 bases. V was pared by 0 bases and J by 8 bases, with 2 bases of the junction left unmatched. CDR3 length equals 15 residues. Germline-derived CDR1 and CDR2 are SGHRS and YFSETQ. This CDR3 reads CASSLEGQGYSPLHF. Written as DNA, the CDR3 is TGCGCCAGCAGCTTGGAGGGACAGGGGTATTCACCCCTCCACTTT.

This chain joins TRBV7-9 and TRBJ1-2; 7 bases match TRBD1. CDR1 and CDR2 (germline): SEHNR, FQNEAQ (reference sequence). CDR3 size: 13 residues. Unmatched junction bases numbered 5, after V lost 5 bases and J lost 5 bases. CDR3 bases: TGTGCCAGCAGCCTGGGACAGAGATATGGCTACACCTTC. The encoded protein is CASSLGQRYGYTF.

The rearrangement uses TRBV28 and TRBJ1-5; 10 bases line up with TRBD1. This CDR3 comprises 16 residues. CDR1 MDHEN and CDR2 SYDVKM come from the germline V gene. J was trimmed by 6 bases and V by 2 bases; bases with no gene match: 7. CDR3 region: CASSLKSWTGGQPQHF. The CDR3 DNA is TGTGCCAGCAGTTTAAAGAGTTGGACAGGGGGTCAGCCCCAGCATTTT. Full variable domain (missing parts from reference TRBV28 and TRBJ1-5): DVKVTQSSRYLVKRTGEKVFLECVQDMDHENMFWYRQDPGLGLRLIYFSYDVKMKEKGDIPEGYSVSREKKERFSLILESASTNQTSMYLCASSLKSWTGGQPQHFGDGTRLSIL.

The chain has TRBV5-1 and TRBJ1-5, with unresolved D. The CDR3 length is 13 residues. With 2 bases removed from V and 3 bases from J, the gap between germline ends came to 6 bases. Germline CDR1 reads SGHRS; CDR2 reads YFSETQ. DNA for the CDR3: TGCGCCAGCAGCTTTGGACCCAATCAGCCCCAGCATTTT. Its protein product is CASSFGPNQPQHF.

This chain joins TRBV9 and TRBJ1-5, with 7 bases lining up with TRBD1. Germline loops: CDR1 SGDLS, CDR2 YYNGEE. V lost 4 bases to trimming and J lost 3 bases; unmatched junction nucleotides: 4. The CDR3 contains 14 residues. The CDR3 nucleotides are TGTGCCAGCAGCCCTGGGACAGACAATCAGCCCCAGCATTTT. The encoded protein is CASSPGTDNQPQHF.

J is TRBJ1-2 and V is TRBV2, with 7 bases identical to TRBD1. This CDR3 spans 15 amino acids. With 4 bases clipped from V and 8 bases from J, the junction kept 13 bases outside the gene matches. Germline values: CDR1 SNHLY, CDR2 FYNNEI. CDR3 amino acids: CASSALTTGSGGYTF. The CDR3 DNA follows: TGTGCCAGCAGTGCTCTTACGACAGGGAGTGGCGGCTACACCTTC.